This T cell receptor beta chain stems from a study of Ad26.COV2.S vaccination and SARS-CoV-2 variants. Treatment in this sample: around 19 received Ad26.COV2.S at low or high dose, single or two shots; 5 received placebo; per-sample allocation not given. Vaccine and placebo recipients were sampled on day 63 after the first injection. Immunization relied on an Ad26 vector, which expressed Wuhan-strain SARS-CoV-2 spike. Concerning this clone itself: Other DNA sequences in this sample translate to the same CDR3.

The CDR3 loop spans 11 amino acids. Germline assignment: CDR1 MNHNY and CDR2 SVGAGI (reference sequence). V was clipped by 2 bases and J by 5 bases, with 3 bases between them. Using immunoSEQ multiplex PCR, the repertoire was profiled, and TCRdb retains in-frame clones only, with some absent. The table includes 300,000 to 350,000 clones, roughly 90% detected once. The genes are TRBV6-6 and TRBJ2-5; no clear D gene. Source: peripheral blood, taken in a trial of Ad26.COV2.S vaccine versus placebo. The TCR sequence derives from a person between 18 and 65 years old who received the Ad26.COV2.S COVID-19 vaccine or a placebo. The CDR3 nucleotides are TGTGCCAGCAGTTACGGGGAGACCCAGTACTTC. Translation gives CASSYGETQYF.